A single sample gave rise to the 28 T cell receptor beta chains below, sequenced in a study of T cells in Graves' hyperthyroidism and ophthalmopathy. Amplification targeted TCR beta CDR3 regions from RNA transcripts. With the HTBI primer set, the TCR CDR3 went through a first round of RT-PCR. MiXCR, run by TCRdb on the multiplex PCR reads, gives a single entry per CDR3 protein. The data hold fewer than 450,000 distinct CDR3 sequences, with over 12% observed a single time. The sample taken for sequencing was blood. These receptors originate from a man aged 45-60 years with Graves' ophthalmopathy.

This clonotype showed up many times. V and J are TRBV20-1 and TRBJ2-1; D is ambiguous. The CDR3 consists of 14 residues. Germline CDR1 DFQATT, CDR2 SNEGSKA (reference sequence). Trimming took off 2 bases at V and 0 bases at J, with 8 bases between the two ends. The CDR3 DNA follows: TGCAGTGCTAGACGCCCTAGCTCCTACAATGAGCAGTTCTTC. Translating gives CSARRPSSYNEQFF.

J is TRBJ1-6 and V is TRBV7-9; TRBD1 agrees at 8 bases. The CDR3 is made up of 15 amino acids. Trimming removed 5 bases from V and 10 bases from J; junction bases left unmatched: 10. The germline gives CDR1 SEHNR, CDR2 FQNEAQ (reference sequence). For the CDR3, the DNA is TGTGCCAGCAGCCACGGACAGGGCGAGGGATCACCCCTCCACTTT. Its translation: CASSHGQGEGSPLHF.

This clonotype occurred many times. This chain joins TRBV5-1 and TRBJ2-7; perhaps TRBD1 as D (7 bases). Germline loops: CDR1 SGHRS, CDR2 YFSETQ. The CDR3 is 14 amino acids. Trimming removed 2 bases from V and 6 bases from J, with 15 bases in between. The CDR3 DNA sequence: TGCGCCAGCAGCTTCGGACAGGAGGGGCTCGAGCAGTACTTC. Its translation is CASSFGQEGLEQYF.

The rearrangement links TRBV27 to TRBJ1-2; TRBD1 matches at 11 bases. V shed 4 bases and J 9 bases; nucleotides not matched to a gene: 7. This CDR3 has 14 residues. The germline gives CDR1 MNHEY, CDR2 SMNVEV (reference sequence). CDR3 sequence: CASSYRTGGLSYTF. The CDR3 DNA reads as TGTGCCAGCAGTTACAGGACAGGGGGCTTGAGCTACACCTTC.

This clonotype was counted many times. The chain joins TRBV18 to TRBJ2-1; 9 positions agree with TRBD2. J gave up 6 bases and V 3 bases, and 18 bases lay outside the gene matches. CDR1 and CDR2 from the germline V gene are KGHSH and LQKENI. This CDR3 comprises 19 residues. In nucleotides, the CDR3 is TGTGCCAGCTCACCGAATGTGGTCCGAGCGGGACTAGCTATCAATGAGCAGTTCTTC. This translates into CASSPNVVRAGLAINEQFF.

This clonotype has more than one count but fewer than ten. V gene TRBV11-2 combines with J gene TRBJ2-5; 14 bases align to TRBD2. Per germline, CDR1 SGHAT and CDR2 FQNNGV. The CDR3 has 19 residues. The V segment lost 5 bases and the J segment 2 bases; nucleotides outside the gene matches: 13. The CDR3 coding sequence is TGTGCCAGCAGCGTAGGGCCGGGACTAGCGGGAGTAGAACAAGAGACCCAGTACTTC. Translated: CASSVGPGLAGVEQETQYF.

There are many counts of this clonotype. This rearrangement joins TRBV20-1 to TRBJ2-1; tentatively, D is TRBD1 (5 bases). This CDR3 is built from 14 residues. Per germline, CDR1 DFQATT and CDR2 SNEGSKA (reference sequence). V was shortened by 6 bases and J by 3 bases, with 15 bases between the two germline ends. The CDR3: CSAPDKSNYNEQFF. The CDR3 coding sequence is TGCAGTGCCCCGGACAAAAGTAACTACAATGAGCAGTTCTTC.

This clonotype occurred a few times. V gene TRBV5-6 combines with J gene TRBJ2-6; 7 nucleotides agree with TRBD1. Germline V gene lookup returns CDR1 SGHDT and CDR2 YYEEEE. Losses at the gene ends were 4 bases for V and 0 bases for J; bases not matched to a gene: 16. This CDR3 has 20 residues. CDR3 sequence (DNA): TGTGCCAGCAGCCTTTTGATGGTCTGGGACAGCAACTCTGGGGCCAACGTCCTGACTTTC. This gives the protein CASSLLMVWDSNSGANVLTF.

The sample holds a few counts of this clonotype. The chain joins TRBV19 to TRBJ1-3; 7 bases agree with TRBD1. Germline CDR1 is LNHDA and CDR2 is SQIVND (reference sequence). The CDR3 spans 16 residues. Trimming at V came to 5 bases and at J to 0 bases, leaving 7 bases not matched to a gene. CDR3: CASSLWTGNSGNTIYF. The CDR3 region has the DNA TGTGCCAGTAGTCTCTGGACAGGCAACTCTGGAAACACCATATATTTT. Variable domain in full (rest from reference TRBV19 and TRBJ1-3): DGGITQSPKYLFRKEGQNVTLSCEQNLNHDAMYWYRQDPGQGLRLIYYSQIVNDFQKGDIAEGYSVSREKKESFPLTVTSAQKNPTAFYLCASSLWTGNSGNTIYFGEGSWLTVV.

The chain employs TRBV5-5 and TRBJ1-3; D ambiguous. Germline V lookup: CDR1 SGHKS, CDR2 YYEKEE (reference sequence). CDR3 size: 16 residues. V lost 2 bases, J lost 0 bases, and 12 bases lay in between. The CDR3 bases are TGTGCCAGCAGCTTAAGGGTATCGGACTCTGGAAACACCATATATTTT. Its protein is CASSLRVSDSGNTIYF.

This clonotype was found many times. The V call is TRBV6-2 or TRBV6-3, the J call TRBJ2-7; 7 nucleotides match TRBD1. Unmatched junction bases numbered 4, after V lost 6 bases and J lost 2 bases. The CDR3 is 13 residues long. The germline CDR1 and CDR2 sequences are MNHEY and SVGEGT. CDR3 coding DNA: TGTGCCAGCAGAGGGACAGCTACCTACGAGCAGTACTTC. Translating gives CASRGTATYEQYF.

This clonotype was seen more than once but under ten times. The V call is TRBV30, the J call TRBJ1-2, with 8 nucleotides matching TRBD1. Germline CDR1 GTSNPN, CDR2 SVGIG (reference sequence). The CDR3 has 15 amino acids. V was pared by 3 bases and J by 0 bases, with 6 bases of the junction left unmatched. The CDR3 nucleotides read TGTGCCTGGAGGACCCAGGGGGCGTCTAACTATGGCTACACCTTC. Its protein is CAWRTQGASNYGYTF.

This clonotype occurred many times. This likely comes from a read error, as the CDR3 has no conserved phenylalanine or tryptophan at its end. The V call is TRBV7-8, the J call TRBJ2-2; D is unresolved. The germline V gene encodes CDR1 SGHVS and CDR2 FQNEAQ. The CDR3 is made up of 14 amino acids. Trimming removed 1 base from V and 4 bases from J, with 7 bases in between. CDR3 residues: CASSLERITGELFL. The CDR3 DNA reads TGTGCCAGCAGCTTAGAGAGAATCACCGGGGAGCTGTTTCTT.

In its sample, this clonotype was seen many times. The chain's CDR3 is CASSPGLAGDSFQETQYF. As DNA, the CDR3 is TGTGCCAGCAGCCCCGGACTAGCGGGAGACTCCTTCCAAGAGACCCAGTACTTC. The chain carries TRBV7-8 and TRBJ2-5; TRBD2 matches at 13 bases. Per the germline V gene, CDR1 is SGHVS and CDR2 is FQNEAQ. The V gene end was trimmed by 5 bases and the J gene end by 1 base; junction bases not matched to a gene: 10. The CDR3 is 18 amino acids.

This clonotype was detected a few times. This chain joins TRBV12-3 or TRBV12-4 and TRBJ2-2, with 9 bases that match TRBD2. Losses at the gene ends were 3 bases for V and 1 base for J; bases not matched to a gene: 3. The CDR3 has 16 amino acids. CDR3 amino acids: CASSFRLAENTGELFF. The CDR3 DNA reads as TGTGCCAGCAGTTTCCGACTAGCGGAGAACACCGGGGAGCTGTTTTTT.

This clonotype was observed at least ten times. The V and J genes are TRBV19 and TRBJ2-1; D perhaps matches TRBD1 (5 bases). V lost 5 bases to trimming and J lost 2 bases, with 13 bases between them. CDR3 length: 15 residues. Germline CDR1 and CDR2: LNHDA and SQIVND (reference sequence). The CDR3, as DNA: TGTGCCAGTAGTTTGGGGCCGTGGCCCTACAATGAGCAGTTCTTC. Residues: CASSLGPWPYNEQFF.

In this sample, this clonotype turned up many times. The V call is TRBV18, the J call TRBJ2-5; D call uncertain. There are 14 residues in the CDR3. The germline CDR1 and CDR2 sequences are KGHSH and LQKENI. Trimming took off 1 base at V and 4 bases at J, with 10 bases between the two ends. The CDR3 nucleotides read TGTGCCAGCTCACCACTCGGGTCCGGAGAGACCCAGTACTTC. Translation gives CASSPLGSGETQYF. The whole variable domain, remainder taken from reference TRBV18 and TRBJ2-5, is NAGVMQNPRHLVRRRGQEARLRCSPMKGHSHVYWYRQLPEEGLKFMVYLQKENIIDESGMPKERFSAEFPKEGPSILRIQQVVRGDSAAYFCASSPLGSGETQYFGPGTRLLVL.

In its sample, this clonotype was seen many times. The V and J genes are TRBV11-3 and TRBJ2-3; no firm D call. Trimming took 5 bases from V and 2 from J, leaving 11 bases between them. The CDR3 loop spans 14 amino acids. Per germline, CDR1 SGHNT and CDR2 YENEEA. CDR3 in amino acids: CASSPPVATDTQYF. CDR3 coding DNA: TGTGCCAGCAGCCCACCCGTGGCCACAGATACGCAGTATTTT. Full variable domain (remainder filled in from reference TRBV11-3 and TRBJ2-3): EAGVVQSPRYKIIEKKQPVAFWCNPISGHNTLYWYLQNLGQGPELLIRYENEEAVDDSQLPKDRFSAERLKGVDSTLKIQPAELGDSAVYLCASSPPVATDTQYFGPGTRLTVL.

Worth noting for this clonotype: Just one base apart from a much larger clone, this may be a read error. The chain combines TRBV30 with TRBJ2-5; no clear D gene. Trimming removed 5 bases at V and 5 bases at J, with 9 bases between. Per germline, CDR1 GTSNPN and CDR2 SVGIG (reference sequence). The CDR3 totals 11 residues. The CDR3 spells CAWGIPETQYF. DNA of the CDR3: TGTGCCTGGGGCATACCGGAGACCCAGTACTTC.

This clonotype appeared a single time. With a much larger clone just one base away, this may be a read error. The V call is TRBV19, the J call TRBJ1-5; no firm D call. V shed 9 bases and J shed 0 bases, with 9 bases lying between them. The CDR3 spans 13 residues. From germline, CDR1 is LNHDA and CDR2 SQIVND (reference sequence). The CDR3 DNA reads TGTGCCAGCCAGAGGTATAGCAATCAGCCCCAGCATTTT. Amino acids: CASQRYSNQPQHF.

The chain joins TRBV20-1 to TRBJ2-3; 9 bases fit TRBD2. Trimming took 6 bases from V and 4 from J; bases not matched to a gene: 17. Germline CDR1 is DFQATT and CDR2 is SNEGSKA (reference sequence). The CDR3 is made up of 17 amino acids. The CDR3 nucleotides are TGCAGTGCCGAGGGATTTAGCGGGAGCGTAAACGCAGATACGCAGTATTTT. This codes for CSAEGFSGSVNADTQYF.

There are a few counts of this clonotype. Given a much more abundant clone one base away, this may be a read error. The chain is built from TRBV15 and TRBJ2-1; TRBD1 aligns across 8 bases. The V gene's germline CDR1 is LNHNV and CDR2 YYDKDF (reference sequence). This CDR3 is built from 16 residues. This CDR3 is CATSRDHGQGDNEQLF. DNA for the CDR3: TGTGCCACCAGCAGAGATCATGGACAGGGAGACAATGAGCAGCTCTTC.

On this clonotype: A junction end diverges from the germline sequence, so it may reflect a read error. The V call is TRBV28, the J call TRBJ2-1; 7 positions match TRBD1. The length of the CDR3 is 12 residues. Germline CDR1 and CDR2: MDHEN and SYDVKM. DNA of the CDR3: TGTGCCAGCAGACCCCAAGGGGGCCAGCAGTGCTTC. This encodes CASRPQGGQQCF. The full variable domain, in which reference TRBV28 and TRBJ2-1 provide the parts outside the CDR3, is DVKVTQSSRYLVKRTGEKVFLECVQDMDHENMFWYRQDPGLGLRLIYFSYDVKMKEKGDIPEGYSVSREKKERFSLILESASTNQTSMYLCASRPQGGQQCFGPGTRLTVL.

This chain uses TRBV5-1 with TRBJ1-1, with a tentative D call TRBD1 (5 bases). This CDR3 spans 14 amino acids. Looked up from germline, CDR1 is SGHRS and CDR2 is YFSETQ. Between the trimmed V and J ends, which lost 4 bases and 4 bases, there was a span of 14 bases. The CDR3 protein is CASSGEGRGTEAFF. The CDR3 nucleotides read TGCGCCAGCAGCGGGGAGGGTAGGGGCACTGAAGCTTTCTTT.

The rearrangement uses TRBV11-3 and TRBJ2-3, with D uncertain. Trimming removed 2 bases at V and 7 bases at J, with 13 bases between. The germline gives CDR1 SGHNT, CDR2 YENEEA. CDR3 length: 14 residues. The CDR3 here is CASSLRSDLNTQYF. CDR3 coding DNA: TGTGCCAGCAGCTTACGATCGGATCTTAATACGCAGTATTTT.

The sample holds many counts of this clonotype. This chain connects TRBV2 to TRBJ1-2; 8 nucleotides agree with TRBD1. V lost 6 bases, J lost 2 bases, and 5 bases stayed unmatched. The CDR3 is made up of 14 amino acids. Germline V gene lookup returns CDR1 SNHLY and CDR2 FYNNEI. CDR3 amino acids: CASRRDRQNYGYTF. In nucleotides, the CDR3 is TGTGCCAGCAGGAGGGACAGGCAGAACTATGGCTACACCTTC. Based on the CDR3 plus reference TRBV2 and TRBJ1-2, the full variable domain is EPEVTQTPSHQVTQMGQEVILRCVPISNHLYFYWYRQILGQKVEFLVSFYNNEISEKSEIFDDQFSVERPDGSNFTLKIRSTKLEDSAMYFCASRRDRQNYGYTFGSGTRLTVV.

This clonotype was counted ten times or more. In DNA, the CDR3 is TGTGCCAGCAGATGGGGGGCTCGAACTGAAGCTTTCTTT. This sequence encodes CASRWGARTEAFF. This chain joins TRBV6-2 or TRBV6-3 and TRBJ1-1; possible D gene TRBD1, 6 bases. The V gene's germline CDR1 is MNHEY and CDR2 SVGEGT. V was shortened by 6 bases and J by 5 bases, with 13 bases between the two germline ends. The CDR3 covers 13 residues.

This clonotype was counted at least ten times. The chain recombines TRBV4-1 with TRBJ2-7; 7 bases are shared with TRBD1. The J segment lost 5 bases and the V segment lost 2 bases, leaving 9 bases of the junction unmatched. CDR1 and CDR2 (germline): MGHRA, YSYEKL. The CDR3 loop spans 15 amino acids. The CDR3 is CASSQPTGTVNEQYF. Here the CDR3 DNA reads TGCGCCAGCAGCCAACCGACCGGGACAGTGAACGAGCAGTACTTC.